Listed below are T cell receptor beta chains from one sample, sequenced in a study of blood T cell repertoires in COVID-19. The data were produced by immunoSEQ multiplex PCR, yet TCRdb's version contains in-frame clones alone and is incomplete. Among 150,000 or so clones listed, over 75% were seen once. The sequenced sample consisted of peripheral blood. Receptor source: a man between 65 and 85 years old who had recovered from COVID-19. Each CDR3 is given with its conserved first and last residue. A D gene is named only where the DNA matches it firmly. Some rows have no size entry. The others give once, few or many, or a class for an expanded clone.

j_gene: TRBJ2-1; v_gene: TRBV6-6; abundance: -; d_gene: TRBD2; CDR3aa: CASSRGGTSGSLEQFF; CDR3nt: TGTGCCAGCAGTCGAGGGGGCACTAGCGGGAGTTTGGAGCAGTTCTTC
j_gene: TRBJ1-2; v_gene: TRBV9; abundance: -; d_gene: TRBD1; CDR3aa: CASSSGQSPYGYTF; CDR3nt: TGTGCCAGCAGCTCGGGACAGAGCCCCTATGGCTACACCTTC
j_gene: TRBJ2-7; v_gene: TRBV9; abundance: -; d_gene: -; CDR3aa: CASSLELSSYEQYF; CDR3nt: TGTGCCAGCAGCCTCGAGCTTAGCTCCTACGAGCAGTACTTC
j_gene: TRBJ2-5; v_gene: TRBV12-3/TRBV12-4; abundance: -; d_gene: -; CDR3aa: CASSSRGVETQYF; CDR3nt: TGTGCCAGCAGCAGCAGGGGGGTTGAGACCCAGTACTTC
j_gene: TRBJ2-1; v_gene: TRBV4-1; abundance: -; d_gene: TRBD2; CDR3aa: CASSHAVREGRNNEQFF; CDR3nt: TGCGCCAGCAGCCACGCCGTCCGGGAGGGGCGAAACAATGAGCAGTTCTTC
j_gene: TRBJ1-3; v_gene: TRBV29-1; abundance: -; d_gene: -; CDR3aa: CSVAGGFGNTIYF; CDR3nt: TGCAGCGTTGCGGGGGGCTTTGGAAACACCATATATTTT
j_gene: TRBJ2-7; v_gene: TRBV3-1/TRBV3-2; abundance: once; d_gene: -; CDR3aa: CASSQDGLYEQYF; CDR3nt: TGTGCCAGCAGCCAAGATGGGCTATACGAGCAGTACTTC
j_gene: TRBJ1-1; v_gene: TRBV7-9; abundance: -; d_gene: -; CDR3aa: CASSLQGAPEAFF; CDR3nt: TGTGCCAGCAGCTTACAAGGGGCCCCTGAAGCTTTCTTT
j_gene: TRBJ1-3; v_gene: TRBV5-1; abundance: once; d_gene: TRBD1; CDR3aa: CASSLGTGRNTIYF; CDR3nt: TGCGCCAGCAGCTTGGGGACAGGGAGAAACACCATATATTTT
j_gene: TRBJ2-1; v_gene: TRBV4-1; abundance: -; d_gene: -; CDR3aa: CASSQDVWREGNEQFF; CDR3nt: TGCGCCAGCAGCCAAGATGTATGGAGGGAAGGCAATGAGCAGTTCTTC
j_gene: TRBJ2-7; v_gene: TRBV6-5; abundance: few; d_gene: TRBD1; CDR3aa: CASSYGTGANYEQYF; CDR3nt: TGTGCCAGCAGTTACGGGACAGGGGCTAACTACGAGCAGTACTTC
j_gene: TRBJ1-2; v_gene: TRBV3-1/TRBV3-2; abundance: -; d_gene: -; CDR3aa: CASSQDTNYGYTF; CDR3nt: TGTGCCAGCAGCCAAGATACAAACTATGGCTACACCTTC
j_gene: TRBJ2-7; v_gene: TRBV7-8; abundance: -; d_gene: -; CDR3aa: CASSPRQHSYEQYF; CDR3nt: TGTGCCAGCAGCCCGCGACAGCACTCCTACGAGCAGTACTTC
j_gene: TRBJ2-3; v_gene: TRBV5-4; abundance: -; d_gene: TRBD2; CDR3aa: CASSSLLAGVTDTQYF; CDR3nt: TGTGCCAGCAGCTCCCTACTAGCGGGAGTTACGGATACGCAGTATTTT
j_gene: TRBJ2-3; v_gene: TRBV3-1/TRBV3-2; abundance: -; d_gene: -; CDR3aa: CASSQGLVDTQYF; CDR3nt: TGTGCCAGCAGCCAAGGCCTAGTTGATACGCAGTATTTT
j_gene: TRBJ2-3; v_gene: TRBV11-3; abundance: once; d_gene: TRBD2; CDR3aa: CASSSQAGSTDTQYF; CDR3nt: TGTGCCAGCAGCTCCCAAGCGGGATCCACAGATACGCAGTATTTT
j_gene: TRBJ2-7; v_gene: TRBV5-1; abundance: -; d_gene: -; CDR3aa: CASSLGAQSFYEQYF; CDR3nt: TGCGCCAGCAGCTTGGGGGCCCAATCCTTCTACGAGCAGTACTTC
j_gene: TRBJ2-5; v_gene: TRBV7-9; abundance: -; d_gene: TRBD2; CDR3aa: CASSFVGRTSRIQETQYF; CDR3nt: TGTGCCAGCAGCTTCGTAGGGCGGACTAGTCGAATCCAAGAGACCCAGTACTTC
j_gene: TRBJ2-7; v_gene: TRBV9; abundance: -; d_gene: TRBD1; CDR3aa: CASSGGTGGNEQYF; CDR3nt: TGTGCCAGCAGCGGGGGGACAGGGGGAAACGAGCAGTACTTC
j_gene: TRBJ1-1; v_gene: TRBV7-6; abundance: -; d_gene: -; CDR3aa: CASSYTGNTEAFF; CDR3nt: TGTGCCAGCAGCTACACAGGGAACACTGAAGCTTTCTTT
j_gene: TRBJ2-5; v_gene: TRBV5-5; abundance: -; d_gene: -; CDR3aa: CASSPPDRKETQYF; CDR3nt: TGTGCCAGCAGCCCGCCCGACAGGAAAGAGACCCAGTACTTC
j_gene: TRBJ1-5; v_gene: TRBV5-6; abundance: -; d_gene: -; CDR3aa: CASSLGQQGVGQPQHF; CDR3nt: TGTGCCAGCAGCTTGGGTCAACAGGGAGTCGGTCAGCCCCAGCATTTT
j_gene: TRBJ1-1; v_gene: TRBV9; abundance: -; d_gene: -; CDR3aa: CASSVGPRNTEAFF; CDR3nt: TGTGCCAGCAGCGTAGGTCCGCGAAACACTGAAGCTTTCTTT
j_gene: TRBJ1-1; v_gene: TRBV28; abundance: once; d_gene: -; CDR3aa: CASSLGRVSEAFF; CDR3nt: TGTGCCAGCAGTTTAGGCAGGGTTTCTGAAGCTTTCTTT
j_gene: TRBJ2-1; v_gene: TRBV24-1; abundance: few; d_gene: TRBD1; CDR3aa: CATSDFGQGGSNEQFF; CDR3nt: TGTGCCACCAGTGATTTCGGACAGGGGGGTTCCAATGAGCAGTTCTTC
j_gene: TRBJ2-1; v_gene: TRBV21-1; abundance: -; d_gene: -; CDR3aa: CASPIAGGSYNEQFF; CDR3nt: TGTGCCAGCCCAATAGCGGGAGGGTCCTACAATGAGCAGTTCTTC
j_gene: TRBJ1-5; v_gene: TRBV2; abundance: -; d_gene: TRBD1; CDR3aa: CASTRDSSNQPQHF; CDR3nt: TGTGCCAGCACGCGGGACAGCTCCAATCAGCCCCAGCATTTT
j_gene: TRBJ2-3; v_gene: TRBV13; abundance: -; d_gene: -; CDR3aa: CASSPRDNGGTQYF; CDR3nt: TGTGCCAGCAGCCCCCGGGACAATGGGGGTACGCAGTATTTT
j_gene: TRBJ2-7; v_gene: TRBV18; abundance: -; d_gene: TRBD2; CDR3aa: CASSPAPLADYEQYF; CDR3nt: TGTGCCAGCTCACCAGCCCCCCTAGCGGACTACGAGCAGTACTTC
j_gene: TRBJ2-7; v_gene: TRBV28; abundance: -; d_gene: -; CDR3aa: CASSLGGGGATTYEQYF; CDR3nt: TGTGCCAGCAGTTTAGGGGGAGGGGGGGCTACCACCTACGAGCAGTACTTC
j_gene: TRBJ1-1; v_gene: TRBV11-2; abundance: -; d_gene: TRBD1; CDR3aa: CASSFPGQGITEAFF; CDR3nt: TGTGCCAGCAGCTTCCCGGGACAGGGAATTACTGAAGCTTTCTTT
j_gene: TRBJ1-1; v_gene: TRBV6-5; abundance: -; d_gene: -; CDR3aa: CASSTQQINTEAFF; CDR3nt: TGTGCCAGCAGTACCCAACAGATCAACACTGAAGCTTTCTTT
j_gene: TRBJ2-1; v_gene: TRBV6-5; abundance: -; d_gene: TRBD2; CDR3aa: CASFREGQRNEQFF; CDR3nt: TGTGCCAGCTTCCGGGAGGGCCAAAGAAATGAGCAGTTCTTC
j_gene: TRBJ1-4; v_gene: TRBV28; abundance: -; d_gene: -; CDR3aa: CASSGGQVGDEKLFF; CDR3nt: TGTGCCAGCAGTGGGGGCCAGGTCGGTGATGAAAAACTGTTTTTT
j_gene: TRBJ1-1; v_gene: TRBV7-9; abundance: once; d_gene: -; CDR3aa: CASSFEGTNTEAFF; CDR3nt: TGTGCCAGCAGCTTTGAGGGAACGAACACTGAAGCTTTCTTT
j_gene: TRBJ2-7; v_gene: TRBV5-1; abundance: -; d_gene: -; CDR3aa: CASSLDTGASYEQYF; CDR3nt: TGCGCCAGCAGCTTGGATACAGGTGCCTCCTACGAGCAGTACTTC
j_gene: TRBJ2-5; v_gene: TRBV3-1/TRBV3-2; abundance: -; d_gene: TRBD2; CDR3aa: CASSQDRLLAGSETQYF; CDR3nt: TGTGCCAGCAGCCAAGATCGGTTGCTAGCGGGAAGTGAGACCCAGTACTTC
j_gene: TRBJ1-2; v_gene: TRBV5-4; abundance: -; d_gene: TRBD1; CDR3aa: CASSLSGGLYYGYTF; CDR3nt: TGTGCCAGCAGCTTGTCAGGGGGCCTATACTATGGCTACACCTTC
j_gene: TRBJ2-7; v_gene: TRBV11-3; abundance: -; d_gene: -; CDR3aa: CASSFRGGREYEQYF; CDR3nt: TGTGCCAGCAGCTTCCGCGGGGGCAGGGAATACGAGCAGTACTTC
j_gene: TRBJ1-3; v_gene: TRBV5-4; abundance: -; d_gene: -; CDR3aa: CASSPGTLVSGNTIYF; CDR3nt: TGTGCCAGCAGCCCCGGGACACTAGTCTCTGGAAACACCATATATTTT
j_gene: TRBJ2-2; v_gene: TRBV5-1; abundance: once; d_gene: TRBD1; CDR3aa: CASSLGQGATGELFF; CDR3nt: TGCGCCAGCAGCTTAGGACAGGGGGCCACCGGGGAGCTGTTTTTT
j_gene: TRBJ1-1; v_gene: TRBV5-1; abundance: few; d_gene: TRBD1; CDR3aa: CASSSAGQGSTEAFF; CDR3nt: TGCGCCAGCAGCTCTGCGGGACAGGGGAGCACTGAAGCTTTCTTT
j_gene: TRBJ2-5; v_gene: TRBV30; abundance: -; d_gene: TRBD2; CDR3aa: CAWGPREGEETQYF; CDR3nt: TGTGCCTGGGGCCCCCGGGAGGGCGAGGAGACCCAGTACTTC
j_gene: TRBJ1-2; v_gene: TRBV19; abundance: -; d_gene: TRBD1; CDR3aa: CASTIGTGAYGYTF; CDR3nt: TGTGCCAGTACCATTGGGACAGGGGCCTATGGCTACACCTTC
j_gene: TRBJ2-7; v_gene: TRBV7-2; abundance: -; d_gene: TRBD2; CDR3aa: CASSLVGTSGSRYEQYF; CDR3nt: TGTGCCAGCAGCTTAGTGGGGACTAGCGGGAGTCGGTACGAGCAGTACTTC